The rows below give T cell receptor beta chains drawn from one sample of a study of Tregs in tolerant kidney transplant recipients. The table came from immunoSEQ multiplex PCR; TCRdb's copy has only in-frame clones and leaves some out. Counted here are about 240,000 clones, 80% to 85% occurring once; the ten biggest clones make up under 0.65%. The specimen sequenced was CD4+ T cells from blood. Source of these receptors: a human donor in good health. Each CDR3 is given with its conserved first and last residue. The D gene is left open where the match is weak. Expanded clones get a size class; other rows say once, few or many, or leave the size out.

V	size	D	J	CDR3	DNA
TRBV29-1	.	.	TRBJ2-5	CSVVSQGRETQYF	TGCAGCGTTGTCTCACAGGGCCGGGAGACCCAGTACTTC
TRBV9	.	.	TRBJ2-2	CASSPWNRNTGELFF	TGTGCCAGCAGCCCATGGAACAGGAACACCGGGGAGCTGTTTTTT
TRBV9	.	TRBD1	TRBJ1-2	CASSAKTGQLYGYTF	TGTGCCAGCAGCGCGAAGACGGGACAGCTCTATGGCTACACCTTC
TRBV2	few	.	TRBJ1-1	CASRSPRDFKLAFF	TGTGCCAGCAGATCCCCCCGGGACTTTAAATTAGCTTTCTTT
TRBV5-6	.	TRBD2	TRBJ2-3	CASSSRLAGGTDTQYF	TGTGCCAGCAGCTCTCGACTAGCGGGGGGCACAGATACGCAGTATTTT
TRBV5-1	few	.	TRBJ2-2	CASSSRRGTGELFF	TGCGCCAGCAGCTCTCGAAGGGGCACCGGGGAGCTGTTTTTT
TRBV18	.	TRBD1	TRBJ2-7	CASGQGIYEQYF	TGTGCCAGCGGACAGGGGATCTACGAGCAGTACTTC
TRBV6-5	few	.	TRBJ2-7	CASRPGQQSPYEQYF	TGTGCCAGCAGACCGGGACAACAATCCCCCTACGAGCAGTACTTC
TRBV19	.	TRBD1	TRBJ1-2	CASSDRGLGYGYTF	TGTGCCAGTAGTGACAGGGGGCTCGGCTATGGCTACACCTTC
TRBV5-1	.	.	TRBJ2-7	CASSLQNRAGVYEQYF	TGCGCCAGCAGCTTACAAAACCGGGCCGGGGTTTACGAGCAGTACTTC
TRBV7-9	.	.	TRBJ1-2	CASSLGTDYGYTF	TGTGCCAGCAGCTTAGGGACAGACTATGGCTACACCTTC
TRBV30	.	.	TRBJ2-7	CAWSAVPDGQYEQYF	TGTGCCTGGAGCGCAGTTCCCGACGGTCAGTACGAGCAGTACTTC
TRBV18	once	TRBD2	TRBJ2-3	CASLEAGGSTDTQYF	TGTGCCAGCTTGGAAGCGGGAGGCAGCACAGATACGCAGTATTTT
TRBV5-4	.	TRBD2	TRBJ2-7	CASSSGGGGIYEQYF	TGTGCCAGCAGCTCCGGGGGGGGCGGTATCTACGAGCAGTACTTC
TRBV2	few	.	TRBJ2-7	CASSPTYEQYF	TGTGCCTCCAGCCCAACCTACGAGCAGTACTTC
TRBV11-2	.	TRBD1	TRBJ1-5	CASSLGGGQGVNQPQHF	TGTGCCAGTAGCTTAGGTGGAGGACAGGGGGTCAATCAGCCCCAGCATTTT
TRBV15	.	.	TRBJ1-3	CATSRGRTRGNTIYF	TGTGCCACCAGCAGAGGGCGGACAAGAGGAAACACCATATATTTT
TRBV7-2	.	TRBD2	TRBJ2-7	CASSLVSGRLDEQYF	TGTGCCAGCAGCTTAGTTAGCGGGAGGCTCGACGAGCAGTACTTC
TRBV15	.	.	TRBJ2-4	CATSRDATLAKNIQYF	TGTGCCACCAGCAGAGATGCCACCTTAGCCAAAAACATTCAGTACTTC
TRBV6-4	.	.	TRBJ2-7	CASSDPGGDYEQYF	TGTGCCAGCAGTGACCCAGGGGGGGACTACGAGCAGTACTTC
TRBV6-6	.	TRBD2	TRBJ2-1	CASSGLAGGWEQFF	TGTGCCAGCAGCGGACTAGCGGGGGGATGGGAGCAGTTCTTC
TRBV27	.	.	TRBJ1-5	CASSLGLNSNQPQHF	TGTGCCAGCAGTTTGGGACTCAACAGCAATCAGCCCCAGCATTTT
TRBV6-4	.	TRBD2	TRBJ2-7	CASSILAGFTYEQYF	TGTGCCAGCAGCATTCTAGCGGGATTCACCTACGAGCAGTACTTC
TRBV15	.	.	TRBJ1-6	CATSRDVKSPLHF	TGTGCCACCAGCAGAGATGTGAAGTCACCCCTCCACTTT
TRBV6-4	.	.	TRBJ1-2	CASSYSIYRSRGYTF	TGTGCCAGCAGTTACTCGATTTACAGATCCAGGGGCTACACCTTC
TRBV15	.	.	TRBJ2-2	CATSRDQDGRDTGELFF	TGTGCCACCAGCAGAGATCAGGACGGGCGCGACACCGGGGAGCTGTTTTTT
TRBV5-1	.	TRBD2	TRBJ2-3	CASSLGLADGTDTQYF	TGCGCCAGCAGCTTGGGTCTAGCGGATGGCACAGATACGCAGTATTTT
TRBV18	.	.	TRBJ2-7	CASSPGTLYEQYF	TGTGCCAGCTCACCTGGGACTCTTTACGAGCAGTACTTC
TRBV6-6	.	TRBD2	TRBJ2-1	CASTRTRAPYNEQFF	TGTGCCAGCACACGGACTAGAGCCCCCTACAATGAGCAGTTCTTC
TRBV10-2	once	TRBD2	TRBJ2-5	CASSEKTSGLQETQYF	TGCGCCAGCAGTGAGAAGACTAGCGGTCTCCAAGAGACCCAGTACTTC
TRBV18	.	.	TRBJ2-7	CASSPPGVYEQYF	TGTGCCAGCTCACCGCCAGGGGTCTACGAGCAGTACTTC
TRBV7-9	.	.	TRBJ2-1	CASSLARNEQFF	TGTGCCAGCAGCTTAGCGAGGAATGAGCAGTTCTTC